This T cell receptor (beta chain) emerged from a study of T cell clonality in common variable immunodeficiency (dated by TCRdb to between 2014 and 2017). CVID was diagnosed by standard criteria: serum IgG, IgA and/or IgM reduced below normal range, plus specific antibody deficiency. There were around 44 subjects in the CVID group (about 15 female and around 29 male), ranging in age from about 9 to 65 years, with a mean age of 40. Most CVID patients and most healthy controls were of Caucasian heritage. All CVID subjects had received replacement immunoglobulin therapy for at least one year at the time of study participation. When blood was collected, none of the CVID subjects were ill or on immunomodulatory or immunosuppressive medication. Heparinized peripheral whole blood samples of about 4.5 to 8 ml were collected from each donor. TCRbeta CDR3 repertoires were sequenced from genomic DNA of adults with common variable immune deficiency (CVID) and healthy adult controls. To isolate peripheral blood mononuclear cells, diluted blood was subjected to density centrifugation over Hypaque 1077 or Ficoll-Paque. Genomic DNA was obtained from unsorted mononuclear cells through either Qiagen column purification or a centrifugation-based method.

As for this clone: It lacks a known antigen. The read terminates 3 residues before the CDR3 end, so the remaining end is supplied by the germline J gene.

On the study overall, not on this receptor specifically: Healthy controls shared more TCRbeta clones with each other than CVID subjects shared among themselves (p < 0.0001). CVID TCRbeta sequences reportedly showed fewer deletions and N-nucleotide insertions and lacked highly modified clones with 13 or more V deletions. Compared with healthy controls, CVID subjects showed increased TCRbeta clonality (t-test p = 0.018), a feature most characteristic of about a third of subjects. Despite equal DNA input, controls averaged around 80,000 unique sequences per sample versus about 31,547 in CVID samples. The authors noted that sequencing repertoires of T cell subpopulations would be needed to clarify what caused the increased clonality in CVID. Correlations between repertoire features and clinical complications were limited by patient heterogeneity within the CVID cohort.

The V end loses 4 bases and the J end loses 3 bases, and a stretch of 15 bases separates them. Looking up the germline V gene yields CDR1 SGHRS and CDR2 YFSETQ. The CDR3 goes from the cysteine to the phenylalanine over 15 residues. The 36 bases shown cover part of the CDR3, and their frame starts at base 1. For sequencing input, CVID and control samples contributed equivalent amounts of genomic DNA. For every sample, a 60 bp segment covering the rearranged TCRbeta CDR3 region was amplified and then sequenced. TCRbeta amplification used the immunoSEQ assay, a bias-corrected multiplex PCR with high-throughput sequencing. Per the source publication's procedure: Each unique nucleotide sequence was treated as a clone and annotated with V, D and J genes, copy number and frequency. Sequences were labeled productive if in frame, and non-productive if out of frame or containing stop codons. As previously described, Shannon's entropy was used to calculate clonality. The predicted amino acid sequences of productive clones were used to derive mean CDR3 Kyte-Doolittle hydropathy. Scaled V gene usage was hierarchically clustered using Manhattan distance and complete linkage with the R hclust function. Clone sharing by CDR3 amino acid sequence was assessed by resampling 12 repertoires per group over 100 rounds. The repertoires were screened for roughly 70 published EBV-specific TCRbeta sequences and around 240 published CMV-specific TCRbeta sequences. A couple of CVID samples yielding fewer than 10,000 sequences were excluded from analysis, leaving 42 CVID repertoires. This is the immuneACCESS table as TCRdb keeps it, with only in-frame sequences that have V and J called. A part of the clones is gone; compared with another copy, unresolved V genes explain less than half, and the rest is unexplained. The D gene and trimming were derived from the DNA, and the V and J assignments and clone size from that table. With tens of thousands of clones recorded, this sample contains no clone counted only once. The ten largest clones capture about 6.7% of the sample.

The clonotype comes from a human donor with common variable immunodeficiency. The sample taken for sequencing was peripheral blood mononuclear cells. The chain employs TRBV5-1 and TRBJ2-3; the D gene is perhaps TRBD2, on 6 matching bases. The CDR3 amino acid sequence is: CASSTGTQTTDTQYF. CDR3 DNA (partial): TGCGCCAGCAGCACCGGGACTCAGACTACAGATACG.